One sample yielded the 9 T cell receptor beta chains listed below, sequenced in a study of blood T cell repertoires in COVID-19 (dated by TCRdb to 2018 to 2020). The method behind the library was the immunoSEQ multiplex PCR assay. The clones in this table, taken by TCRdb from immuneACCESS, are in-frame only. Not every clone is retained; where verified, under half of the shortfall comes from an unresolved V gene, and the cause of the rest is unknown. For this sample the table gives tens of thousands of clones, of which approximately 90% were detected only once. The ten biggest clones cover 3% to 4% of the sample. The sample taken for sequencing was peripheral blood. These receptors all stem from a human donor in a cohort sampled during active COVID-19.

CDR3 in DNA: TGTGCCAGCAGTTCTGGACTGGAGGCTCCCACAGATACGCAGTATTTT. Translating it yields CASSSGLEAPTDTQYF. This chain joins TRBV6-5 and TRBJ2-3, with D possibly matching TRBD2 (5 bases). V was shortened by 4 bases and J by 2 bases, with 16 bases between the two germline ends. From germline, CDR1 is MNHEY and CDR2 SVGAGI. CDR3 length: 16 amino acids.

This rearrangement joins TRBV3-1 (or the pseudogene TRBV3-2) to TRBJ1-2; 8 nucleotides line up with TRBD1. From germline, CDR1 is LGHDT and CDR2 YNNKEL (reference sequence). Trimming cost V 1 base and J 7 bases; bases outside gene matches: 8. This CDR3 comprises 15 residues. CDR3 loop: CASSQVYQDRAGYTF. The CDR3 nucleotides are TGTGCCAGCAGCCAAGTCTACCAGGACAGGGCTGGCTACACCTTC.

V is TRBV18 and J is TRBJ2-7; a weak D match, TRBD2 (6 bases). The germline gives CDR1 KGHSH, CDR2 LQKENI. Trimming shortened V by 3 bases and J by 6 bases, and 21 bases separated the two germline ends. This CDR3 comprises 16 residues. CDR3 coding DNA: TGTGCCAGCTCACCGGCTGGGGCGGGATATGATACCGAGCAGTACTTC. Its translation: CASSPAGAGYDTEQYF.

The chain is built from TRBV3-1 (or the pseudogene TRBV3-2) and TRBJ2-4; TRBD1 matches 9 bases. CDR1 and CDR2 from the germline V gene are LGHDT and YNNKEL (reference sequence). The CDR3 spans 17 residues. V lost 4 bases and J lost 1; bases outside the gene matches: 8. CDR3 region: CASSRGQGTRAKNIQYF. As DNA, the CDR3 is TGTGCCAGCAGCCGTGGACAGGGGACAAGGGCCAAAAACATTCAGTACTTC.

J is TRBJ2-5 and V is TRBV28; the D is unclear. The CDR3 spans 13 residues. CDR1 is MDHEN, CDR2 SYDVKM, per germline. V lost 2 bases, J lost 7 bases, and 11 bases lay in between. The CDR3 reads CASSLGQAGTQYF. The CDR3 DNA sequence: TGTGCCAGCAGTTTAGGGCAGGCAGGGACCCAGTACTTC. The complete variable domain, with remaining parts taken from reference TRBV28 and TRBJ2-5, reads DVKVTQSSRYLVKRTGEKVFLECVQDMDHENMFWYRQDPGLGLRLIYFSYDVKMKEKGDIPEGYSVSREKKERFSLILESASTNQTSMYLCASSLGQAGTQYFGPGTRLLVL.

This chain uses TRBV19 with TRBJ2-4; TRBD1 matches at 7 bases. V lost 10 bases, J lost 7 bases, and 7 bases stayed unmatched. This CDR3 is 12 amino acids long. Germline loops: CDR1 LNHDA, CDR2 SQIVND (reference sequence). The CDR3 DNA reads as TGTGCCACTGGGACAGTGGAGAACATTCAGTACTTC. Amino acids: CATGTVENIQYF.

This clone was seen a handful of times. The chain carries TRBV30 and TRBJ2-2; no clear D gene. CDR3 length equals 14 residues. Germline V gene sequence: CDR1 GTSNPN, CDR2 SVGIG (reference sequence). V was pared by 0 bases and J by 4 bases, with 9 bases between. CDR3: CAWSVPSSTGELFF. The CDR3 bases are TGTGCCTGGAGTGTACCGAGTAGCACCGGGGAGCTGTTTTTT.

DNA for the CDR3: TGTGCCAGCAGTGACGGACAGGGCCCAGCGGTCTATAATTCACCCCTCCACTTT. Residues: CASSDGQGPAVYNSPLHF. V gene TRBV6-1 combines with J gene TRBJ1-6; 8 bases map to TRBD1. This CDR3 spans 18 amino acids. The ends lost 3 bases at V and 3 bases at J; junction bases unmatched: 10. CDR1 MNHNS and CDR2 SASEGT come from the germline V gene.

In this sample, this clone turned up once. The CDR3 nucleotides read TGTGCCAGCAGTGCCGGCTACGAGCAGTACTTC. As protein: CASSAGYEQYF. This chain connects TRBV27 to TRBJ2-7; unclear D gene. The CDR3 covers 11 residues. Trimming took off 5 bases at V and 3 bases at J, with 5 bases between the two ends. Germline V gives CDR1 MNHEY, CDR2 SMNVEV (reference sequence).